The present T cell receptor (beta chain) was sequenced within a study of blood T cell repertoires in COVID-19. Study information: From the United States, Italy and Spain came samples of acute and convalescent COVID-19. Sources were T cells, B-cell-depleted T cells, or PBMCs; the material itself was cDNA or gDNA.

Original processing methods: Estimated nucleated cell counts came from reference gene primer amplification. The table came from immunoSEQ multiplex PCR; TCRdb's copy has only in-frame clones and leaves some out. The DNA was the basis for D and trimming; V, J and clone size are from that table. In the table there are fewer than 300,000 clones, 88% of which are singletons. There are 16 residues in the CDR3. After removal of 5 bases from V and 4 bases from J, the junction contained 8 bases not matched to a gene. Germline V CDR1 and CDR2: LNHDA, SQIVND (reference sequence). The sample was peripheral blood. The rearrangement uses TRBV19 and TRBJ1-5, with 10 bases lining up with TRBD1. The sequence came from a man aged 55 to 70 who had recovered from COVID-19. The CDR3 is CASSLRAGQGNQPQHF. CDR3 coding DNA: TGTGCCAGTAGTCTCCGCGCGGGACAGGGGAATCAGCCCCAGCATTTT. Variable domain in full (rest from reference TRBV19 and TRBJ1-5): DGGITQSPKYLFRKEGQNVTLSCEQNLNHDAMYWYRQDPGQGLRLIYYSQIVNDFQKGDIAEGYSVSREKKESFPLTVTSAQKNPTAFYLCASSLRAGQGNQPQHFGDGTRLSIL.